The clone carrying this T cell receptor (beta chain) showed up many times. Its antigen is undetermined. The data belong to a study of early T cells in non-severe SARS-CoV-2 infection. Whole-study findings and limits: Comparison of clonotypes with VDJdb favored anti-spike CD8 responses while missing private and CD4 specificities.

Unique molecular identifiers (one per individual cDNA molecule) were attached. In TCRdb, the 5' RACE reads were re-called with MiXCR into one record per CDR3 protein. The sample records 26,000 or so distinct CDR3 sequences, approximately 5% being singletons. CDR1 SGHVS and CDR2 FNYEAQ come from the germline V gene. The CDR3 is made up of 11 amino acids. Trimming removed 6 bases from V and 7 bases from J, with 6 bases in between. The TCR originated in an adult who was a healthcare worker with PCR-confirmed SARS-CoV-2 infection or an uninfected control (not recorded which). The source material was whole blood. This rearrangement joins TRBV7-6 to TRBJ2-2; perhaps D is TRBD1 or TRBD2 (5 bases each). The DNA of the CDR3 is TGTGCCAGCAGGGGGGTCGGGGAGCTGTTTTTT. The encoded protein is CASRGVGELFF.